This TCR beta chain was identified in a study of shared clonotypes between healthy human individuals. Study context: Contributing individuals were two females and a few males aged 18 to 49. Overall study results and limits: Naive subsets usually exceeded memory subsets in estimated richness.

Worth noting for this clone: Antigen specificity is unknown.

Only Caucasian adults living in Nashville, Tennessee served as donors. Germline CDR1 is MDHEN and CDR2 is SYDVKM. The CDR3 runs to 16 residues. V lost 5 bases and J lost 4; bases outside the gene matches: 11. Generated by immunoSEQ multiplex PCR, the TCRdb table keeps only in-frame clones and is missing some. There are fewer than 3 million clones in the sample; around 90% occur only once, and 0.37% lies in the top ten. The J gene is TRBJ1-5, the V gene TRBV28; TRBD1 matches 7 bases. What was sequenced was naive CD4+ T cells from PBMCs. Subset reported: CD45RA+ positively selected. The sequence came from a man aged 18 to 30 in good health. Some clones in this sample may be carry-over from other donors' samples. The CDR3 DNA reads as TGTGCCAGCAGTCCTTCCCCGGGACAGATGAATCAGCCCCAGCATTTT. This translates into CASSPSPGQMNQPQHF.